Following are 28 T cell receptor beta chains from one sample sequenced in a study of shared clonotypes between healthy human individuals. Naive CD8 cells lacked CD45RO and underwent positive selection for CCR7, leaving out terminally differentiated effector memory CD45RA+ cells. Only in-frame clones appear in the TCRdb table, and some are missing; sequencing was by immunoSEQ multiplex PCR. In the table there are under 1 million clones, around 96% of which are singletons. Sample: naive CD8+ T cells sorted from blood. The receptors derive from a man aged 30-40 years in good health.

The chain recombines TRBV6-5 with TRBJ2-1, with D possibly being TRBD1 (5 bases). The CDR3 is 14 amino acids. From germline, CDR1 is MNHEY and CDR2 SVGAGI. V lost 2 bases and J lost 4, with 9 bases in between. The CDR3 sequence: CASSYQGQYNEQFF. The CDR3 DNA is TGTGCCAGCAGTTACCAGGGCCAGTACAATGAGCAGTTCTTC.

The genes are TRBV9 and TRBJ2-5; D not certain. V lost 3 bases and J 5 bases, leaving 11 bases between the germline ends. In germline, CDR1 is SGDLS, CDR2 YYNGEE. This CDR3 has 13 residues. This chain's CDR3 is CASSEGSDETQYF. The CDR3 nucleotides read TGTGCCAGCAGCGAAGGGTCGGATGAGACCCAGTACTTC.

A note on this clone: This sample also contains other DNA sequences that code for the same CDR3. The rearrangement joins TRBV27 to TRBJ2-7, with TRBD1 identical over 7 bases. CDR3 length equals 12 residues. With 5 bases clipped from V and 3 bases from J, the junction kept 1 base outside the gene matches. Germline lookup yields CDR1 MNHEY and CDR2 SMNVEV (reference sequence). This CDR3 reads CASSRDSYEQYF. The CDR3 DNA reads TGTGCCAGCAGTCGGGACAGCTACGAGCAGTACTTC.

This chain links TRBV4-3 with TRBJ2-7, with a tentative D call TRBD2 (5 bases). CDR1 is LGHNA and CDR2 is YSLEER in the germline V gene. The CDR3 is made up of 15 amino acids. Trimming removed 0 bases from V and 1 base from J, with 10 bases in between. CDR3 residues: CASSQEYRGSYEQYF. The CDR3 nucleotides are TGCGCCAGCAGCCAAGAGTATCGAGGGTCCTACGAGCAGTACTTC.

The CDR3 loop reads CASSQVAGVNEQFF. Here the CDR3 DNA reads TGCGCCAGCAGCCAAGTTGCAGGGGTCAATGAGCAGTTCTTC. V gene TRBV4-1 combines with J gene TRBJ2-1; perhaps TRBD1 as D (6 bases). CDR3 length equals 14 residues. Germline V gene sequence: CDR1 MGHRA, CDR2 YSYEKL. Trimming took 1 base from V and 6 from J, leaving 10 bases between them.

The rearrangement joins TRBV7-9 to TRBJ2-7, with D unclear. The CDR3 loop spans 14 amino acids. CDR1 and CDR2 (germline): SEHNR, FQNEAQ (reference sequence). Deletions cut 5 bases from V and 3 bases from J, with 14 bases between. As DNA, the CDR3 is TGTGCCAGCAGCCCGACTGTCCGGGTCTACGAGCAGTACTTC. Its protein product is CASSPTVRVYEQYF.

The chain links TRBV11-2 to TRBJ2-1; TRBD2 matches at 7 bases. The CDR3 has 16 residues. J lost 4 bases, V lost 4 bases, and 10 bases had no gene match. The germline V gene has CDR1 SGHAT and CDR2 FQNNGV. The CDR3: CASSSVSLAVYNEQFF. CDR3 nucleotides: TGTGCCAGCAGCTCCGTGAGTCTAGCGGTTTACAATGAGCAGTTCTTC.

V is TRBV4-1 and J is TRBJ2-7, with 7 bases fitting TRBD1. The CDR3 sequence is 14 residues long. V shed 1 base, J shed 5 bases, and the junction held 5 bases outside the gene matches. The germline CDR1 and CDR2 sequences are MGHRA and YSYEKL. The CDR3 nucleotides read TGCGCCAGCAGCCAAGGACAGGGCTTGGACGAGCAGTACTTC. This gives the protein CASSQGQGLDEQYF.

V and J are TRBV6-5 and TRBJ2-3; D might be TRBD2 (5 bases). V lost 2 bases, J lost 8 bases, and 8 bases lay in between. The CDR3 extends over 12 amino acids. CDR1 is MNHEY and CDR2 is SVGAGI in the germline V gene. The CDR3 bases are TGTGCCAGCAGTTACGGAGGAATTACGCAGTATTTT. It translates to CASSYGGITQYF.

This chain uses TRBV7-9 with TRBJ2-7; D unresolved. The germline V gene has CDR1 SEHNR and CDR2 FQNEAQ (reference sequence). The length of the CDR3 is 11 residues. Trimming removed 8 bases at V and 7 bases at J, with 12 bases between. This chain's CDR3 is CASGSIGEQYF. DNA for the CDR3: TGTGCCAGCGGTAGTATTGGGGAGCAGTACTTC.

This rearrangement joins TRBV7-2 to TRBJ2-7, with 7 bases identical to TRBD2. The CDR3 runs 15 residues. Germline V gene sequence: CDR1 SGHTA, CDR2 FQGNSA. The junction had 8 bases not matched to a gene; V was cut back by 3 bases and J by 3 bases. This CDR3 is CASSLASGTNYEQYF. The CDR3, as DNA: TGTGCCAGCAGCTTGGCCAGCGGGACGAACTACGAGCAGTACTTC. The full variable domain, completed using reference TRBV7-2 and TRBJ2-7, is GAGVSQSPSNKVTEKGKDVELRCDPISGHTALYWYRQSLGQGLEFLIYFQGNSAPDKSGLPSDRFSAERTGGSVSTLTIQRTQQEDSAVYLCASSLASGTNYEQYFGPGTRLTVT.

The chain links TRBV13 to TRBJ2-5; a possible D gene is TRBD1 (5 bases). CDR3 length equals 14 residues. V was clipped by 3 bases and J by 5 bases, with 13 bases between them. Germline V gene sequence: CDR1 PRHDT, CDR2 FYEKMQ (reference sequence). The CDR3 loop is CASSLWGKGETQYF. CDR3 DNA: TGTGCCAGCAGCTTGTGGGGAAAGGGGGAGACCCAGTACTTC.

CDR3 region: CASSISEVLAGDTQYF. The DNA for the CDR3 is TGTGCCAGCAGTATTAGTGAAGTACTAGCGGGAGATACGCAGTATTTT. The rearrangement links TRBV27 to TRBJ2-3; 9 nucleotides agree with TRBD2. The germline CDR1 and CDR2 sequences are MNHEY and SMNVEV (reference sequence). This CDR3 has 16 amino acids. The V gene end was trimmed by 5 bases and the J gene end by 5 bases; junction bases not matched to a gene: 11.

V is TRBV9 and J is TRBJ1-2; 9 bases map to TRBD1. Germline CDR1 is SGDLS and CDR2 is YYNGEE. The CDR3 runs to 13 residues. The V and J ends lost 3 bases and 8 bases, in that order; junction bases with no gene match: 5. CDR3 nucleotide sequence: TGTGCCAGCAGCGCCACAGGGGGCAGGGGCTACACCTTC. This gives the protein CASSATGGRGYTF.

The chain combines TRBV5-5 with TRBJ1-1; D might be TRBD1 (6 bases). The CDR3 extends over 16 amino acids. The V end was cut by 2 bases, the J end by 3 bases, with 17 bases between. The germline gives CDR1 SGHKS, CDR2 YYEKEE (reference sequence). The CDR3 sequence is CASSFGYYRDDTEAFF. DNA of the CDR3: TGTGCCAGCAGCTTTGGGTATTACAGGGATGACACTGAAGCTTTCTTT.

The chain carries TRBV5-1 and TRBJ2-1; 9 bases are shared with TRBD2. CDR3 length: 18 amino acids. With 0 bases clipped from V and 1 base from J, the junction kept 8 bases outside the gene matches. CDR1 SGHRS and CDR2 YFSETQ come from the germline V gene. The CDR3 here is CASSLGVAGVVSYNEQFF. In nucleotides, the CDR3 is TGCGCCAGCAGCTTGGGGGTAGCGGGAGTTGTTTCCTACAATGAGCAGTTCTTC. Drawing the rest from reference TRBV5-1 and TRBJ2-1, the complete variable domain is KAGVTQTPRYLIKTRGQQVTLSCSPISGHRSVSWYQQTPGQGLQFLFEYFSETQRNKGNFPGRFSGRQFSNSRSEMNVSTLELGDSALYLCASSLGVAGVVSYNEQFFGPGTRLTVL.

The chain uses TRBV28 and TRBJ2-7; D is possibly TRBD1 or TRBD2 (5 bases each). Trimming cost V 4 bases and J 4 bases, with 14 bases left between them. This CDR3 is 14 amino acids long. Looked up from germline, CDR1 is MDHEN and CDR2 is SYDVKM. CDR3: CASSSYTGLYEQYF. In DNA, the CDR3 is TGTGCCAGCAGTTCCTACACGGGGCTTTACGAGCAGTACTTC.

The chain combines TRBV13 with TRBJ2-7, with 8 bases lining up with TRBD1. V lost 5 bases, J lost 4 bases, and 19 bases stayed unmatched. The CDR3 has 18 amino acids. Germline V gives CDR1 PRHDT, CDR2 FYEKMQ (reference sequence). CDR3 in DNA: TGTGCCAGCAGCCCGACGGCCGGTGCAGGGGGCGCGGGTTACGAGCAGTACTTC. Protein: CASSPTAGAGGAGYEQYF.

This chain connects TRBV6-5 to TRBJ2-7; the match to TRBD1 covers 7 bases. Germline-derived CDR1 and CDR2 are MNHEY and SVGAGI. V shed 2 bases, J shed 4 bases, and the junction held 5 bases outside the gene matches. The length of the CDR3 is 14 residues. CDR3 sequence (DNA): TGTGCCAGCAGTTACGGACAGGTTGAGTACGAGCAGTACTTC. Translating it yields CASSYGQVEYEQYF.

The gene calls are TRBV29-1 and TRBJ2-5; 7 nucleotides line up with TRBD2. The junction had 3 bases not matched to a gene; V was cut back by 3 bases and J by 5 bases. The germline V gene encodes CDR1 SQVTM and CDR2 ANQGSEA. There are 12 residues in the CDR3. CDR3: CSVDGGSETQYF. The CDR3 bases are TGCAGCGTTGACGGCGGGAGCGAGACCCAGTACTTC.

The chain combines TRBV4-1 with TRBJ2-7; TRBD2 aligns across 7 bases. The CDR3 spans 16 residues. With 3 bases clipped from V and 3 bases from J, the junction kept 11 bases outside the gene matches. The V gene's germline CDR1 is MGHRA and CDR2 YSYEKL. CDR3 residues: CASSQFSSGSFYEQYF. The CDR3 nucleotides are TGCGCCAGCAGCCAGTTCTCTAGCGGATCCTTCTACGAGCAGTACTTC.

This sequence joins TRBV27 and TRBJ2-5, with D unclear. V was cut by 4 bases and J by 1 base, with 10 bases left in between. The CDR3 loop spans 14 amino acids. Germline V gives CDR1 MNHEY, CDR2 SMNVEV (reference sequence). The CDR3 DNA follows: TGTGCCAGCAGTTCACCGACATCCCAAGAGACCCAGTACTTC. As protein: CASSSPTSQETQYF.

J is TRBJ2-7 and V is TRBV4-1, with TRBD2 matching over 10 bases. V dropped 5 bases and J dropped 1; count of bases not matched to a gene: 11. CDR3 length equals 17 residues. The germline V gene has CDR1 MGHRA and CDR2 YSYEKL. In nucleotides, the CDR3 is TGCGCCAGCAGCAATGGGGGCACTAGCGGGATTTCCTACGAGCAGTACTTC. Protein: CASSNGGTSGISYEQYF.

This clone appeared a single time. The chain links TRBV7-6 to TRBJ1-4; D might be TRBD1 (5 bases). V was clipped by 1 base and J by 5 bases, with 14 bases between them. Germline V CDR1 and CDR2: SGHVS, FNYEAQ. The CDR3 spans 16 residues. This CDR3 reads CASSLGGDGRNEKLFF. CDR3 in DNA: TGTGCCAGCAGCTTAGGAGGGGACGGCCGGAATGAAAAACTGTTTTTT.

The rearrangement uses TRBV7-2 and TRBJ1-1; 8 positions match TRBD1. After removal of 1 base from V and 0 bases from J, the junction contained 4 bases not matched to a gene. CDR1 is SGHTA, CDR2 FQGNSA, per germline. This CDR3 is built from 16 residues. CDR3 bases: TGTGCCAGCAGCTTAGACCGGGACAGGATGAACACTGAAGCTTTCTTT. Translated: CASSLDRDRMNTEAFF. Together with reference TRBV7-2 and TRBJ1-1, the CDR3 gives the full variable domain: GAGVSQSPSNKVTEKGKDVELRCDPISGHTALYWYRQSLGQGLEFLIYFQGNSAPDKSGLPSDRFSAERTGGSVSTLTIQRTQQEDSAVYLCASSLDRDRMNTEAFFGQGTRLTVV.

The CDR3 is CASSQDIEGVTAYNEQFF. Here the CDR3 DNA reads TGCGCCAGCAGCCAAGATATTGAGGGAGTTACAGCTTACAATGAGCAGTTCTTC. V usage is TRBV4-3 and J usage is TRBJ2-1, with a tentative D call TRBD2 (5 bases). Per germline, CDR1 LGHNA and CDR2 YSLEER. This CDR3 has 18 amino acids. V was pared by 0 bases and J by 4 bases, with 19 bases between.

DNA of the CDR3: TGTGCCACCTCTAAAACCATGCAGGGGGTGAACACCGGGGAGCTGTTTTTT. Protein sequence: CATSKTMQGVNTGELFF. The chain couples TRBV10-3 to TRBJ2-2, with 7 bases identical to TRBD1. The CDR3 runs to 17 residues. The trim removed 10 bases at V and 1 base at J, leaving 15 bases unmatched. CDR1 is ENHRY and CDR2 is SYGVKD in the germline V gene.

In DNA, the CDR3 is TGTGCCAGCAGCTCGTGGCTAGCGGTGGAGGGTAGCACAGATACGCAGTATTTT. It encodes CASSSWLAVEGSTDTQYF. The V gene is TRBV7-9, the J gene TRBJ2-3; 7 bases map to TRBD2. CDR1 SEHNR and CDR2 FQNEAQ come from the germline V gene (reference sequence). The CDR3 consists of 18 residues. V lost 4 bases, J lost 0 bases, and 13 bases stayed unmatched.